This T cell receptor (beta chain) is drawn from a study of T cell repertoires in cytomegalovirus infection. Study context: Indications came from public TCR beta signatures; they pointed to CMV infection and to a matching HLA type.

TCRdb reprocessed the reads via MiXCR and lists one record per CDR3 protein. Among about 700,000 distinct CDR3 sequences listed, 33% were seen once. Findings and caveats of the study: Across the ex vivo response, the dominant clonotypes were HLA-C-restricted CMV-specific TCR beta clonotypes. Using cumulative public TCR beta family frequency, the authors identified those who carried CMV together with the relevant HLA.

With respect to this clonotype: Its cognate antigen is unknown.

Sequenced material: cultured PBMCs, taken from culture after CMV antigen stimulation. The sequence derives from a human donor in good health (CMV status not recorded). Some clones in this sample may be carry-over from other donors' samples.

The CDR3 nucleotides are TGCGCCAGCAGCCAAGGGGCGGGGGCTTACAATGAGCAGTTCTTC. Its protein is CASSQGAGAYNEQFF. The chain recombines TRBV4-1 with TRBJ2-1, with a weak D call TRBD2 (7 bases). The CDR3 sequence is 15 residues long. Trimming removed 1 base at V and 4 bases at J, with 11 bases between. Germline V gene data show CDR1 as MGHRA and CDR2 as YSYEKL.